The sequence of this TCR beta chain was determined in a study of T cell responses to AZD1222 COVID-19 vaccine (dated by TCRdb to the early 2020s). For context, the study as a whole: AZD1222 recipients given second doses at about 4 weeks or at about 12 weeks were pooled, since spike-specific TCR depth and breadth were not found to differ between the two schedules. Trial participants were enrolled by age into subgroups of 18-55, 56-69 and 70-plus years, and roughly 150, 30 and 60 TCR-sequenced participants, respectively, were included in these subgroups. TCR sequencing was performed for 230 to 250 trial participants, of whom about 200 were given two doses of AZD1222 and approximately 25 were given two doses of MenACWY control vaccine. General conclusions and limits of the study: Nearly half of unique spike-specific TCRs reportedly recognized epitopes outside regions mutated in the B.1.351 and B.1.1.7 variants. The whole spike protein was spanned by vaccine-associated CD4 TCRs, and dominant responses were seen in regions 160-218 and 743-854. Most participants were white British and females outnumbered males, and the authors suggested that clonal diversity may have been underestimated. Conclusions about previously exposed vaccinees are limited because only five to seven AZD1222 recipients were SARS-CoV-2 seropositive at baseline. Spike-specific TCR breadth and depth rose significantly after two AZD1222 doses compared with day 0 and with MenACWY recipients. Because no day 14 peak-response samples were available, repertoires were characterized only after the peak T cell response. In the small 56-69-year group, the increase in depth fell short of significance, most likely because of low power.

This specimen's time point label, interpreted: baseline before first vaccination. Vaccinee samples came from UK trials COV001 and COV002, including a single-blind randomized controlled phase 2/3 trial of AZD1222 (ChAdOx1 nCoV-19) in healthy adults. For TCRbeta chain sequencing, PBMC samples were collected from trial participants at day 0 and at day 28 after the second dose. The CDR3 regions of human TCRbeta chains were subjected to immunosequencing. The study's processing was this. Repertoire TCRs were matched against a reference library of SARS-CoV-2-specific TCRs generated with the MIRA antigen-specificity platform. Breadth was defined as the fraction of unique TCRs that were SARS-CoV-2-associated, and depth was defined as the fraction of total T cells that were SARS-CoV-2-associated. Using the MIRA data, every spike-specific TCR was mapped to the spike region that the TCR reacted to and assigned to either a CD4 or a CD8 class. Log10-transformed breadth and depth values were compared by one-way ANOVA with Sidak's multiple comparisons tests. Sourced from immuneACCESS, this table was stored by TCRdb with only in-frame sequences that have V and J called. A share of the clones is absent; for the studies checked, an unresolved V gene accounts for under half, and the remainder has no known explanation. V and J calls and clone size are those listed in that table; D and trimming were worked out from the DNA. This sample holds 200,000 or so clones; 85% to 90% were observed only once. The top ten constitute about 6.1% of the sample.

The germline ends are 8 bases apart after V is trimmed by 7 bases and J by 6 bases. The CDR3 holds 11 amino acids from the cysteine to the phenylalanine. Of all the DNA, just the CDR3 is kept, 33 bases in frame from base 1. The germline V gene yields SGHTS for CDR1 and YDEGEE for CDR2. On this clone: Its antigen is not yet known. No much larger clonotype is one base removed from it; base qualities were not supplied.

The receptor comes from an adult in good health. The chain is assembled from TRBV5-8 and TRBJ2-1, with the D gene too uncertain to name. The specimen was peripheral blood, collected on day 0 of AZD1222 vaccination. The CDR3 reads CASLAGNEQFF. Here is the DNA: TGTGCCAGCTTGGCAGGCAATGAGCAGTTCTTC.